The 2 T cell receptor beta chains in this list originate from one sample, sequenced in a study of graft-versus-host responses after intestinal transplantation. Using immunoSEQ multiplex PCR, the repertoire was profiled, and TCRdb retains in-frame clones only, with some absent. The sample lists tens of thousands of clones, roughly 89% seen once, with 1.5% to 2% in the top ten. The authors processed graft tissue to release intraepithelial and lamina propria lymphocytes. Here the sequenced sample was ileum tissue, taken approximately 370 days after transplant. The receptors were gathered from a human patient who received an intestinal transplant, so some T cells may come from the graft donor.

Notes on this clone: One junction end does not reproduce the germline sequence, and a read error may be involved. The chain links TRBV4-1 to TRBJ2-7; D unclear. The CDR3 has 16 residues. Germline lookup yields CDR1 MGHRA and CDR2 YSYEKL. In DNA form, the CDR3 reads TGCGCCAGCAGCCAAGATAGCCAGACCCGTAACTACGAGCAGCACTTC. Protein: CASSQDSQTRNYEQHF.

The CDR3 DNA follows: TGTGCCAGTAGAGGCTTGGCCCGGAGCAATGAGCAGTTCTTC. Translated: CASRGLARSNEQFF. The rearrangement uses TRBV19 and TRBJ2-1, with unresolved D. The germline V gene encodes CDR1 LNHDA and CDR2 SQIVND (reference sequence). The germline V and J ends were trimmed by 6 bases and 6 bases, with 15 bases remaining between them. This CDR3 contains 14 residues.